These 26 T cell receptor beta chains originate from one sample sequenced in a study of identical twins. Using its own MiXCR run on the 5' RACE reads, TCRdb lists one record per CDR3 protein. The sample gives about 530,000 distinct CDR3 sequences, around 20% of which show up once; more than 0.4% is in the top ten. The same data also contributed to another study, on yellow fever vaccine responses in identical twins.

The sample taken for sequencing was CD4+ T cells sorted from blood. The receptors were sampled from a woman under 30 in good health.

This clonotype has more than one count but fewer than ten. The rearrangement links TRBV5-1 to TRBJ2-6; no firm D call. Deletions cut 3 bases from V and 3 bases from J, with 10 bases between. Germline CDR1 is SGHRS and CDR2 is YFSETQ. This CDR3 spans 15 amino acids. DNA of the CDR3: TGCGCCAGCAGCTCCCCTCCCAATGGGGCCAACGTCCTGACTTTC. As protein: CASSSPPNGANVLTF.

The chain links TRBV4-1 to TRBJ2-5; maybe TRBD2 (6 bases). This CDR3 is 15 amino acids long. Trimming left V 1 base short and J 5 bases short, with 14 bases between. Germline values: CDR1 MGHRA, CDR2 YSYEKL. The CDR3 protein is CASSQGRGFGETQYF. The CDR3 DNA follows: TGCGCCAGCAGCCAAGGGAGGGGTTTCGGGGAGACCCAGTACTTC.

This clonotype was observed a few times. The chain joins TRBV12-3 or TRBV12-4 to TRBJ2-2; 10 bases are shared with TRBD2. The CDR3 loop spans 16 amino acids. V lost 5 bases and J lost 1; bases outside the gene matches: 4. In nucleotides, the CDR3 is TGTGCCAGCAGTCCCGGACTAGCGGTGAACACCGGGGAGCTGTTTTTT. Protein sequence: CASSPGLAVNTGELFF.

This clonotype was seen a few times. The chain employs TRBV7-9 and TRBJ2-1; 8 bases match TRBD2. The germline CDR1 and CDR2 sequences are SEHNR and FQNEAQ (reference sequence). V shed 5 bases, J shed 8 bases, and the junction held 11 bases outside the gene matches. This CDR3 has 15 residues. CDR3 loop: CASSRRGLGSHEQFF. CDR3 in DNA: TGTGCCAGCAGCCGGAGGGGACTAGGCAGCCATGAGCAGTTCTTC. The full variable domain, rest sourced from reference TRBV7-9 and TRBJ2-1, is DTGVSQNPRHKITKRGQNVTFRCDPISEHNRLYWYRQTLGQGPEFLTYFQNEAQLEKSRLLSDRFSAERPKGSFSTLEIQRTEQGDSAMYLCASSRRGLGSHEQFFGPGTRLTVL.

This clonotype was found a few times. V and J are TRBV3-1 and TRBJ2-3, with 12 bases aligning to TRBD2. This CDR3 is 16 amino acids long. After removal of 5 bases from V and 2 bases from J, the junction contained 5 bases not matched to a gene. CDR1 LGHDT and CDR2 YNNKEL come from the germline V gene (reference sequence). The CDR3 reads CASSKLAGGYTDTQYF. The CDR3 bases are TGTGCCAGCAGCAAACTAGCGGGGGGATACACAGATACGCAGTATTTT.

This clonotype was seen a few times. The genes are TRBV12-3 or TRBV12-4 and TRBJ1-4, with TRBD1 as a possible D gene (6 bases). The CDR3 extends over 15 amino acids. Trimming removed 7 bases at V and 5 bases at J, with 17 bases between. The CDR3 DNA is TGTGCCAGCACTCCCTTTGGGGGGGCGAATGAAAAACTGTTTTTT. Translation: CASTPFGGANEKLFF.

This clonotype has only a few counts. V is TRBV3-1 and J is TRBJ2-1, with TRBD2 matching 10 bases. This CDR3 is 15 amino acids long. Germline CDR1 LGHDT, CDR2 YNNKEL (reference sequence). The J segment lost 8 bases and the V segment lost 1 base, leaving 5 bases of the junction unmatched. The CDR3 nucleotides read TGTGCCAGCAGCCAAGGTAGCGGGAGGATCCATGAGCAGTTCTTC. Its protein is CASSQGSGRIHEQFF.

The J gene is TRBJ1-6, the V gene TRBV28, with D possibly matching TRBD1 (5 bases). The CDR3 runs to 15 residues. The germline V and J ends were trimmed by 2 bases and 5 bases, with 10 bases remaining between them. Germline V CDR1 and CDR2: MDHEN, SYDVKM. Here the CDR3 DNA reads TGTGCCAGCAGTTTAGCCGGGGCGAATAATTCACCCCTCCACTTT. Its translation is CASSLAGANNSPLHF.

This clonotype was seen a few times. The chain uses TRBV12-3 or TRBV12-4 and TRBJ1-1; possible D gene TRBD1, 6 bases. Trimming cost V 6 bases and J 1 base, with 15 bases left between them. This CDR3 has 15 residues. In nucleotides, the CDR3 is TGTGCCAGCAGACGACCCGGGACAACGAACACTGAAGCTTTCTTT. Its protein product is CASRRPGTTNTEAFF.

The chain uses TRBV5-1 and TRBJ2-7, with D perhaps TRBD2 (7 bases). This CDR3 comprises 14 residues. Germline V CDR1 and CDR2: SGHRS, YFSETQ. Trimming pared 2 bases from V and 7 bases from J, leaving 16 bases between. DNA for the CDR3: TGCGCCAGCAGCTTATCGGGGGGCTCGGAAGAGCAGTACTTC. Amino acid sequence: CASSLSGGSEEQYF.

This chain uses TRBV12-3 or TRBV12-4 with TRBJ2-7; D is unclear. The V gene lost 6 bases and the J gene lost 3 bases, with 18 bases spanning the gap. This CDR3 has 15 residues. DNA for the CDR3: TGTGCCAGCAGCCCTACCGGGCCCATGGACTACGAGCAGTACTTC. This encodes CASSPTGPMDYEQYF.

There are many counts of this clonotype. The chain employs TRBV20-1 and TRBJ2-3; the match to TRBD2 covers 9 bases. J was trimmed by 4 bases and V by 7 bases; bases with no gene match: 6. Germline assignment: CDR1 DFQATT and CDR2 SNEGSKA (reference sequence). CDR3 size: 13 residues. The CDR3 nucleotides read TGCAGTGTCGGTAGCGGGAGTTCAGATACGCAGTATTTT. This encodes CSVGSGSSDTQYF.

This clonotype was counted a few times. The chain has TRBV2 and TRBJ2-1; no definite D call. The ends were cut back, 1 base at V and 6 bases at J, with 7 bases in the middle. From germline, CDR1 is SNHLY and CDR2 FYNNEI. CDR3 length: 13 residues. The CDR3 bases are TGTGCCAGCAGTGAAGGGCTGTTCAATGAGCAGTTCTTC. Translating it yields CASSEGLFNEQFF.

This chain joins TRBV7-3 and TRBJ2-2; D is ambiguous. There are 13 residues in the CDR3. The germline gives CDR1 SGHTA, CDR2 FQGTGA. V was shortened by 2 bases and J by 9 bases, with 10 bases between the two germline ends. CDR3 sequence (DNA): TGTGCCAGCAGCTTAGGCGGCCCCAGGGAGCTGTTTTTT. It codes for CASSLGGPRELFF.

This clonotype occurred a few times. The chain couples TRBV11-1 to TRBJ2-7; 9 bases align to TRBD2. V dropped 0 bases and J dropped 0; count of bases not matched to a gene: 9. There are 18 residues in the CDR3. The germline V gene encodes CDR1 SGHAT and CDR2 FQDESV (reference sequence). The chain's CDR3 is CASSLASGRGRSSYEQYF. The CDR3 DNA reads TGTGCCAGCAGCTTAGCTAGCGGGAGAGGTCGGAGCTCCTACGAGCAGTACTTC.

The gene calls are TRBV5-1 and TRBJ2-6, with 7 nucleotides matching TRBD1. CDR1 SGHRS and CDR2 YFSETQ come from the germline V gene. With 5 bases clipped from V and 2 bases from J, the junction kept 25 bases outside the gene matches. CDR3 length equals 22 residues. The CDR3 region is CASRSMFIDRAGQPPGANVLTF. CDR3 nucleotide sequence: TGCGCCAGCAGGTCGATGTTTATTGACAGGGCGGGCCAACCTCCTGGGGCCAACGTCCTGACTTTC.

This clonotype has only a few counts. CDR3 DNA sequence: TGCGCCAGCAGCTCGAGCCCGACAGCTAATTCACCCCTCCACTTT. As protein: CASSSSPTANSPLHF. The rearrangement links TRBV5-1 to TRBJ1-6, with TRBD1 as a possible D gene (5 bases). Between the trimmed V and J ends, which lost 3 bases and 6 bases, there was a span of 13 bases. The CDR3 has 15 amino acids. The germline V gene encodes CDR1 SGHRS and CDR2 YFSETQ.

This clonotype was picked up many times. For the CDR3, the DNA is TGCGCCAGCAGCTTCCAGCGGAACTACAATGAGCAGTTCTTC. It encodes CASSFQRNYNEQFF. The gene calls are TRBV5-1 and TRBJ2-1; perhaps TRBD2 as D (5 bases). V was pared by 2 bases and J by 3 bases, with 9 bases between. From germline, CDR1 is SGHRS and CDR2 YFSETQ. The CDR3 is 14 amino acids.

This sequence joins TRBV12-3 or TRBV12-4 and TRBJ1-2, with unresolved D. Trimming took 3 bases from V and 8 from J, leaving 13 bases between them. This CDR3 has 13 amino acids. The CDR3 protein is CASSFWSYGGYTF. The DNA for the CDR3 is TGTGCCAGCAGTTTTTGGTCTTATGGGGGCTACACCTTC.

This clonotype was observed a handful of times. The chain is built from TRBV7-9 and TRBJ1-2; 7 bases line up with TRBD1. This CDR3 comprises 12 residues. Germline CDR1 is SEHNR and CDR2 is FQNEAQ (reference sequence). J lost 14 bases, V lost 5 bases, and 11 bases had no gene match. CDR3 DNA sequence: TGTGCCAGCAGCAAATATACAGGGGAAGCGACCTTC. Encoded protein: CASSKYTGEATF.

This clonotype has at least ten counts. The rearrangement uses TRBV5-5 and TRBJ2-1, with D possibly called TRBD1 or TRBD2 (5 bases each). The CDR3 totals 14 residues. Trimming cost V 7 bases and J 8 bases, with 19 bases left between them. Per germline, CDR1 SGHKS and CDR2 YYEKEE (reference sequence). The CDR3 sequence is CASEGRVEFHEQFF. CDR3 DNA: TGTGCCAGCGAGGGCAGGGTGGAGTTCCATGAGCAGTTCTTC.

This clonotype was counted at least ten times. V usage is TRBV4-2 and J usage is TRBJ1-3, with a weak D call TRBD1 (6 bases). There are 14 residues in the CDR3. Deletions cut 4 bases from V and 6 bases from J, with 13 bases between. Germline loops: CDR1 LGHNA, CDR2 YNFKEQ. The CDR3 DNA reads TGTGCCAGCAGCCTAAACAGGGCTGAAAACACCATATATTTT. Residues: CASSLNRAENTIYF.

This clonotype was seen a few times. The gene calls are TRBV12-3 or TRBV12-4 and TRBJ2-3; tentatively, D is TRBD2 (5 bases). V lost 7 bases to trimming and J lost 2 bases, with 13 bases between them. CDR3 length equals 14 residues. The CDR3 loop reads CASKAEADTDTQYF. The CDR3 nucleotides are TGTGCCAGCAAAGCGGAAGCGGACACAGATACGCAGTATTTT.

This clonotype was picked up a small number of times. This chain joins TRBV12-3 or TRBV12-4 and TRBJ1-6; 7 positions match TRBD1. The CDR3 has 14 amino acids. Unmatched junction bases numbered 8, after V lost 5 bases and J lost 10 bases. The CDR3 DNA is TGTGCCAGCAGTCGAACAGGGGTAAGGTCACCCCTCCACTTT. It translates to CASSRTGVRSPLHF.

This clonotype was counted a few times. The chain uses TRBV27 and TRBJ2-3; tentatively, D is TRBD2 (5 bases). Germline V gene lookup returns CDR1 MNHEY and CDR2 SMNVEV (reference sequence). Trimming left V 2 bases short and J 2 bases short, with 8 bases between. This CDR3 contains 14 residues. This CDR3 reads CASSLMRATDTQYF. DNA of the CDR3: TGTGCCAGCAGTTTAATGCGGGCCACAGATACGCAGTATTTT.

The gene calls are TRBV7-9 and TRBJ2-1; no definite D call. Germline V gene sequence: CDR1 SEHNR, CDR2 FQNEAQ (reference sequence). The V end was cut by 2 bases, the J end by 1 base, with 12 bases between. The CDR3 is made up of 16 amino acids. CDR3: CASSLSVLLSYNEQFF. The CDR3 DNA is TGTGCCAGCAGCTTATCAGTCCTTTTGTCCTACAATGAGCAGTTCTTC.